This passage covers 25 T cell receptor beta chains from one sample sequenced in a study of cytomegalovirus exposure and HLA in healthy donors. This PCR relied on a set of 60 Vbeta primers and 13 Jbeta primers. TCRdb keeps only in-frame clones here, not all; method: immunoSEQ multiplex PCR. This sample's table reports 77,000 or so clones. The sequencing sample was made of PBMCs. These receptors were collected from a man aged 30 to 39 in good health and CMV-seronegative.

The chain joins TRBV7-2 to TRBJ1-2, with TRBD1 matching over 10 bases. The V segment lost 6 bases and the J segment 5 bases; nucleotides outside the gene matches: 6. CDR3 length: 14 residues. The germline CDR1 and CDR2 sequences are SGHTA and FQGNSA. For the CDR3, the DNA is TGTGCCAGCAGTGCTAGGGACAGGGGTTATGGCTACACCTTC. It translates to CASSARDRGYGYTF.

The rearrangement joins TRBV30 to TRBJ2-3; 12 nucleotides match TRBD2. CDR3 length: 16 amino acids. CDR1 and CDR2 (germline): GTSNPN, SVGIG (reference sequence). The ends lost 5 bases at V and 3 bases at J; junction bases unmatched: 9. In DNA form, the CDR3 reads TGTGCCTGGGACCCCAAACTAGCGGGAGGTACAGATACGCAGTATTTT. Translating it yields CAWDPKLAGGTDTQYF.

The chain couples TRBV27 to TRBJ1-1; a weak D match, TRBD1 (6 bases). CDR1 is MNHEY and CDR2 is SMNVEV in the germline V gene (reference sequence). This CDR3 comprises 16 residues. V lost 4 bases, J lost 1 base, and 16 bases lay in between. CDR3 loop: CASSYGSGTPNTEAFF. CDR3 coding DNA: TGTGCCAGCAGTTACGGATCCGGGACACCGAACACTGAAGCTTTCTTT.

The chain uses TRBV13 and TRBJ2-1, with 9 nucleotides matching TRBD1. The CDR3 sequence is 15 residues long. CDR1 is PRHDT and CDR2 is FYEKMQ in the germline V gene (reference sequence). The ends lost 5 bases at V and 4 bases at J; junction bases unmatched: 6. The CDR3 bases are TGTGCCAGCAGCGGACGGACAGGGGAATACAATGAGCAGTTCTTC. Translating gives CASSGRTGEYNEQFF. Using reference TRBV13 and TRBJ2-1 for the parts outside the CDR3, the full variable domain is AAGVIQSPRHLIKEKRETATLKCYPIPRHDTVYWYQQGPGQDPQFLISFYEKMQSDKGSIPDRFSAQQFSDYHSELNMSSLELGDSALYFCASSGRTGEYNEQFFGPGTRLTVL.

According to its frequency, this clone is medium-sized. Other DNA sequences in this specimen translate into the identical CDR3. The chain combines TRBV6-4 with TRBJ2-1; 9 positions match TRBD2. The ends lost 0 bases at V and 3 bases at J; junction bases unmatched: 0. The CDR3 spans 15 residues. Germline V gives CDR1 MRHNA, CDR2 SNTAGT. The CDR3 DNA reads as TGTGCCAGCAGTGACTCTAGCGGGAGCTACAATGAGCAGTTCTTC. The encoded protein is CASSDSSGSYNEQFF.

Here the CDR3 reads CASSETGSNNEQFF. The DNA of the CDR3 is TGTGCCAGCAGTGAGACGGGGTCCAACAATGAGCAGTTCTTC. The V gene is TRBV6-4, the J gene TRBJ2-1, with D possibly TRBD2 on 5 matching bases. The CDR3 consists of 14 residues. Germline V gene data show CDR1 as MRHNA and CDR2 as SNTAGT. Trimming left V 3 bases short and J 5 bases short, with 11 bases between.

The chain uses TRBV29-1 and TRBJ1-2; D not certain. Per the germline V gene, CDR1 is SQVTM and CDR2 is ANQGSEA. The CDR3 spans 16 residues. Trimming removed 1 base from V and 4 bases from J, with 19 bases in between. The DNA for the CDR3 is TGCAGCGTTGAAGTCACGGGTAGGAGGGATACCTATGGCTACACCTTC. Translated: CSVEVTGRRDTYGYTF. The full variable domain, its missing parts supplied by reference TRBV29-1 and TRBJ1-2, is SAVISQKPSRDICQRGTSLTIQCQVDSQVTMMFWYRQQPGQSLTLIATANQGSEATYESGFVIDKFPISRPNLTFSTLTVSNMSPEDSSIYLCSVEVTGRRDTYGYTFGSGTRLTVV.

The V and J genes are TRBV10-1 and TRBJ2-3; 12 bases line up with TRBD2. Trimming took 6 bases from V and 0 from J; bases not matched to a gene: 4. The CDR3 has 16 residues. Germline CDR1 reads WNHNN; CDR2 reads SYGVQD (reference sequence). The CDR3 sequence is CASSSGLAGSTDTQYF. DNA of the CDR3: TGCGCCAGCAGCTCCGGACTAGCGGGGAGCACAGATACGCAGTATTTT.

Here the CDR3 reads CASSLVPGGKLFF. The DNA of the CDR3 is TGCGCCAGCAGCTTGGTGCCAGGGGGAAAACTGTTTTTT. The chain combines TRBV5-1 with TRBJ1-4; 7 bases are a match to TRBD1. The length of the CDR3 is 13 residues. The germline V gene has CDR1 SGHRS and CDR2 YFSETQ. J was trimmed by 10 bases and V by 0 bases; bases with no gene match: 3.

CDR3 loop: CAISELGDSYEQYF. The CDR3 coding sequence is TGTGCCATCAGTGAGCTTGGAGACTCCTACGAGCAGTACTTC. The rearrangement uses TRBV10-3 and TRBJ2-7; no clear D gene. CDR1 and CDR2 (germline): ENHRY, SYGVKD. The CDR3 is 14 residues long. V dropped 2 bases and J dropped 0 bases, with 8 bases sitting between them.

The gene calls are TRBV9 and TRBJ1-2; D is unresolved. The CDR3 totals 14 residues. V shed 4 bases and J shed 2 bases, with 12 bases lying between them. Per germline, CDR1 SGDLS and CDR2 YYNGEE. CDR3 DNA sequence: TGTGCCAGCAGCCCCTTCCGGGTGAACTATGGCTACACCTTC. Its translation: CASSPFRVNYGYTF.

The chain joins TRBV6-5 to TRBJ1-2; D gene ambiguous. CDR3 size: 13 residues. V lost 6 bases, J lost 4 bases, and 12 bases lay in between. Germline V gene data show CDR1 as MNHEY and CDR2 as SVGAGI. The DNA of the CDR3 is TGTGCCAGCAGATATATAGAGGGCTATGGCTACACCTTC. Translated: CASRYIEGYGYTF.

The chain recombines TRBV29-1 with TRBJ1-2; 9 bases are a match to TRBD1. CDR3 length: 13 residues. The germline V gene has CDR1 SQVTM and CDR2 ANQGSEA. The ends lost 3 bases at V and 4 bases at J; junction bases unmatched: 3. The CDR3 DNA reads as TGCAGCGTTGATGGGACAGGGCTCTATGGCTACACCTTC. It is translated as CSVDGTGLYGYTF.

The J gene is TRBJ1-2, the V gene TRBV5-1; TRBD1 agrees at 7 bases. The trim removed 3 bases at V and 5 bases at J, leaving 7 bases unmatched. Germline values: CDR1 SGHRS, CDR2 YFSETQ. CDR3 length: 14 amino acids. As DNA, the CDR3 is TGCGCCAGCAGCTCCTTTGAGGGGGCTTATGGCTACACCTTC. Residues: CASSSFEGAYGYTF.

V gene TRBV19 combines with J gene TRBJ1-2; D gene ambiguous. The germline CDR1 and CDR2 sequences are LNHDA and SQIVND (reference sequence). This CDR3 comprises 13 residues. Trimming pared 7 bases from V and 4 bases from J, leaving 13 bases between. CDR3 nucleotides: TGTGCCAGTAACAACGGCAGACTCTATGGCTACACCTTC. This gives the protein CASNNGRLYGYTF.

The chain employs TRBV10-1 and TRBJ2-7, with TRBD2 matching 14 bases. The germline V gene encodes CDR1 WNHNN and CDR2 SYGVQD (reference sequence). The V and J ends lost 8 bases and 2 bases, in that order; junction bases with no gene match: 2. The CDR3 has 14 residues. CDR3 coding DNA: TGCGCCAGCGGGACTAGCGGGAGTGCCTACGAGCAGTACTTC. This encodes CASGTSGSAYEQYF.

CDR3 DNA sequence: TGTGCCAGCAGCCCCGACCCGATTCCGACTCCTAACTATGGCTACACCTTC. This encodes CASSPDPIPTPNYGYTF. The rearrangement joins TRBV5-6 to TRBJ1-2; no reliable D call. Germline V gives CDR1 SGHDT, CDR2 YYEEEE. Trimming left V 4 bases short and J 0 bases short, with 19 bases between. This CDR3 comprises 17 residues.

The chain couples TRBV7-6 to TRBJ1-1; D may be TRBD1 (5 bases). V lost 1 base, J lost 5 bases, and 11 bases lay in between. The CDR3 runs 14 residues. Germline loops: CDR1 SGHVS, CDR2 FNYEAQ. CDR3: CASSLEIPGTEAFF. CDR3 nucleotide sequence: TGTGCCAGCAGCTTAGAGATCCCAGGGACTGAAGCTTTCTTT.

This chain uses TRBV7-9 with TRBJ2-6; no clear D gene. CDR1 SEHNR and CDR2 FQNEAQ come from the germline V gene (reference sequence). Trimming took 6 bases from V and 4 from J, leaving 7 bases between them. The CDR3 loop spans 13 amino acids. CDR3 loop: CASSWSGANVLTF. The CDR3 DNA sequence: TGTGCCAGCAGTTGGAGCGGGGCCAACGTCCTGACTTTC.

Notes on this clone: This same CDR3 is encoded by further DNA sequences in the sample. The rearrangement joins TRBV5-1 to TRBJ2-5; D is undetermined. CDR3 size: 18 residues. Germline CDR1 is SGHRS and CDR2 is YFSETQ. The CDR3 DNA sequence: TGCGCTCCCAGCTTGGTTCCCTACGAGGCCAGTTCCCGGGAGACCCAGTACTTC. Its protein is CAPSLVPYEASSRETQYF.

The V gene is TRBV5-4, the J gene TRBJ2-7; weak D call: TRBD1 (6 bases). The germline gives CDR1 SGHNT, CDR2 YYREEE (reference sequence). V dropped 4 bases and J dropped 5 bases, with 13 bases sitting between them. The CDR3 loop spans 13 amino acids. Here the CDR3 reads CASSPTGFDEQYF. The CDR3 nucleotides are TGTGCCAGCAGCCCCACAGGGTTTGACGAGCAGTACTTC. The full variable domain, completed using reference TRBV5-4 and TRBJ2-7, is ETGVTQSPTHLIKTRGQQVTLRCSSQSGHNTVSWYQQALGQGPQFIFQYYREEENGRGNFPPRFSGLQFPNYSSELNVNALELDDSALYLCASSPTGFDEQYFGPGTRLTVT.

The CDR3 DNA is TGTGCCAGCAGTTACTTCGTTAGCGGGGAAGACAATGAGCAGTTCTTC. Translation gives CASSYFVSGEDNEQFF. The chain employs TRBV6-5 and TRBJ2-1, with 8 bases fitting TRBD2. This CDR3 region has 16 residues. V was clipped by 1 base and J by 5 bases; unmatched bases: 7. Germline-derived CDR1 and CDR2 are MNHEY and SVGAGI.

This CDR3 is CASSVWGTGDYGYTF. The CDR3 nucleotides are TGTGCCAGCAGTGTTTGGGGGACAGGGGACTATGGCTACACCTTC. This sequence joins TRBV2 and TRBJ1-2; TRBD1 matches 10 bases. Germline CDR1 reads SNHLY; CDR2 reads FYNNEI. This CDR3 contains 15 residues. Trimming at V came to 4 bases and at J to 3 bases, leaving 5 bases not matched to a gene.

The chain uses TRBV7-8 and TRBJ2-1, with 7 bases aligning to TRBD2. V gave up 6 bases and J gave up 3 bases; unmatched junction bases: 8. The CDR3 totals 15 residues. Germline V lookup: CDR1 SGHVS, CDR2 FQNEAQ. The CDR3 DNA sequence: TGTGCCAGCAGTCGACAGCGGGGCCTCTACAATGAGCAGTTCTTC. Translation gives CASSRQRGLYNEQFF.

CDR3 loop: CASSGQRADTQYF. The CDR3 nucleotides are TGTGCCAGCAGTGGACAGCGGGCAGATACGCAGTATTTT. The J gene is TRBJ2-3, the V gene TRBV2; the D gene is possibly TRBD2 (6 bases). The V gene's germline CDR1 is SNHLY and CDR2 FYNNEI. This CDR3 is built from 13 residues. V dropped 4 bases and J dropped 4 bases, with 9 bases sitting between them.